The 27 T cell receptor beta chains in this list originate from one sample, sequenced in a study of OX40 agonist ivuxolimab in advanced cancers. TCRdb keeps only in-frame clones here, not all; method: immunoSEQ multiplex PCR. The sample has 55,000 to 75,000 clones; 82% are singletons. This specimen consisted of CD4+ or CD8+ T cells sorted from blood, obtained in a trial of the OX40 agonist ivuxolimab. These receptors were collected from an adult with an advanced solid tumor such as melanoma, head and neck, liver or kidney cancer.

The CDR3 DNA reads TGTGCCAGCAGTGAAGCATTCCGGGGGCAAGAGACCCAGTACTTC. As protein: CASSEAFRGQETQYF. The rearrangement joins TRBV6-1 to TRBJ2-5; the D gene is possibly TRBD2 (6 bases). V lost 0 bases and J lost 2, with 10 bases in between. Germline V gives CDR1 MNHNS, CDR2 SASEGT. The CDR3 loop spans 15 amino acids.

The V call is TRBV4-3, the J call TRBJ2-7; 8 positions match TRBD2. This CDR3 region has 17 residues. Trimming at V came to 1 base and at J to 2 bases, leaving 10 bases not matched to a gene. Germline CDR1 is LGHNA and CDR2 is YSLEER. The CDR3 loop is CASSQALGLAGAYEQYF. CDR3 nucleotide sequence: TGCGCCAGCAGCCAAGCTTTAGGGCTAGCGGGTGCCTACGAGCAGTACTTC.

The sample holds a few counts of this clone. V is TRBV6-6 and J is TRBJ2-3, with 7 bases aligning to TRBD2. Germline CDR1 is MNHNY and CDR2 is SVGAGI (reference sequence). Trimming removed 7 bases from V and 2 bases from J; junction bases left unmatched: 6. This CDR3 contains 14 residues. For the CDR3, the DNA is TGTGCCAGCACGGGGGGATCACTCACAGATACGCAGTATTTT. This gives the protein CASTGGSLTDTQYF.

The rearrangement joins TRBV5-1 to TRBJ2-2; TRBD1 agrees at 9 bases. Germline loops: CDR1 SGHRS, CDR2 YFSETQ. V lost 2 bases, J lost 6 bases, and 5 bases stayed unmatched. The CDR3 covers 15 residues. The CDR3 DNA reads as TGCGCCAGCAGCTTTCACAGGGGGCACGCCGGGGAGCTGTTTTTT. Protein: CASSFHRGHAGELFF.

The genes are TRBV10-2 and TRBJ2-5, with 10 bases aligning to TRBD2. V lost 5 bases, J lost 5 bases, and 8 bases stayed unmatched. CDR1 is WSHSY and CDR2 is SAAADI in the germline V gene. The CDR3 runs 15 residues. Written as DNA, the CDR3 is TGCGCCAGCAGTATTCTAGCGGGGGTTCGGGAGACCCAGTACTTC. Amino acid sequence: CASSILAGVRETQYF.

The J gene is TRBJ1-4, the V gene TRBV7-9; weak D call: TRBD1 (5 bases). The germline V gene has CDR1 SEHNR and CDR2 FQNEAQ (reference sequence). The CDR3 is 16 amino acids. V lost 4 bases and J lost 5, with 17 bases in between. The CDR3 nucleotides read TGTGCCAGCAGCTCCGGGGCTCTGGGAGGGAATGAAAAACTGTTTTTT. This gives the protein CASSSGALGGNEKLFF.

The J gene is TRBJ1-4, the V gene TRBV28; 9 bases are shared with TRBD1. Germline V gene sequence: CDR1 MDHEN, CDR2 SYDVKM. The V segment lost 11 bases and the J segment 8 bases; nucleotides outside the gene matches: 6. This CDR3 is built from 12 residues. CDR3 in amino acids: CALGQGGEKLFF. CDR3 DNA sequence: TGTGCCCTGGGACAGGGAGGAGAAAAACTGTTTTTT.

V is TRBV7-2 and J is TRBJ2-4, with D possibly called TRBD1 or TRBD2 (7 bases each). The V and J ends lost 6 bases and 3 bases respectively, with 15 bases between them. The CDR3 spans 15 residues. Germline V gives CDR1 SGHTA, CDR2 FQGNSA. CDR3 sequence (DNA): TGTGCCAGCAGGGCGGGCAGGGGGGGCAAAAACATTCAGTACTTC. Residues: CASRAGRGGKNIQYF.

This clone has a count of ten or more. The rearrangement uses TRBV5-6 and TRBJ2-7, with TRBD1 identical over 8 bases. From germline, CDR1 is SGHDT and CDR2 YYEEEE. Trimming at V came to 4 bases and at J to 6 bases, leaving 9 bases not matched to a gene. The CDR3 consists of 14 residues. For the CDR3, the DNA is TGTGCCAGCAGCCCCGGGACAGGCATTCGCGAGCAGTACGTC. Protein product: CASSPGTGIREQYV.

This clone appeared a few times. The CDR3 here is CASSLASSGRFYNEQFF. CDR3 sequence (DNA): TGCGCCAGCAGCTTGGCCTCTAGCGGGAGGTTCTACAATGAGCAGTTCTTC. This chain uses TRBV5-1 with TRBJ2-1; 11 nucleotides align to TRBD2. The V gene end was trimmed by 0 bases and the J gene end by 3 bases; junction bases not matched to a gene: 5. This CDR3 has 17 residues. From germline, CDR1 is SGHRS and CDR2 YFSETQ. Variable domain in full (rest from reference TRBV5-1 and TRBJ2-1): KAGVTQTPRYLIKTRGQQVTLSCSPISGHRSVSWYQQTPGQGLQFLFEYFSETQRNKGNFPGRFSGRQFSNSRSEMNVSTLELGDSALYLCASSLASSGRFYNEQFFGPGTRLTVL.

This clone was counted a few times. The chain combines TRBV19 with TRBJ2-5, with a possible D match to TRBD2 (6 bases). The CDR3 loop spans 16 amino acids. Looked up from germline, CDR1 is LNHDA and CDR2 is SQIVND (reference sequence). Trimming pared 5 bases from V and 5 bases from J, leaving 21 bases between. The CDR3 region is CASSAPRDSVDETQYF. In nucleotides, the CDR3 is TGTGCCAGTAGTGCGCCCCGGGACTCGGTGGACGAGACCCAGTACTTC.

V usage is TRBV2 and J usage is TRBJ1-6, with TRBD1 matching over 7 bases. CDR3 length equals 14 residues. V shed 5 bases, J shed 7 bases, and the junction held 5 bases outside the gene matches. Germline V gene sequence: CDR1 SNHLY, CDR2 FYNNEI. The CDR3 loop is CASSPGQRNSPLHF. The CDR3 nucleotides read TGTGCCAGCAGTCCGGGACAGAGAAATTCACCCCTCCACTTT.

CDR3 residues: CASSLRGGEAFF. For the CDR3, the DNA is TGTGCCAGCAGCCTTAGGGGGGGTGAAGCTTTCTTT. This chain uses TRBV7-3 with TRBJ1-1; TRBD1 might be the D (6 bases). Germline assignment: CDR1 SGHTA and CDR2 FQGTGA. The CDR3 contains 12 residues. V lost 5 bases and J 7 bases, leaving 11 bases between the germline ends.

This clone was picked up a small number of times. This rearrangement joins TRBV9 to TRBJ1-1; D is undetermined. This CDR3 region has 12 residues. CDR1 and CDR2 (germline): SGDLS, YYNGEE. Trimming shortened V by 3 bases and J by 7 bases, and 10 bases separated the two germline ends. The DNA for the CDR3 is TGTGCCAGCAGCGAGGGCCTGAATGAAGCTTTCTTT. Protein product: CASSEGLNEAFF.

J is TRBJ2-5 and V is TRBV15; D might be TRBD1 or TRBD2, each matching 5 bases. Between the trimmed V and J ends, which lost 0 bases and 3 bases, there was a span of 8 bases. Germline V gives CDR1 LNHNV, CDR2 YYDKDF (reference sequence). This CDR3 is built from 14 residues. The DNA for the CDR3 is TGTGCCACCAGCAGAGATCGAGGGGAAGAGACCCAGTACTTC. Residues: CATSRDRGEETQYF.

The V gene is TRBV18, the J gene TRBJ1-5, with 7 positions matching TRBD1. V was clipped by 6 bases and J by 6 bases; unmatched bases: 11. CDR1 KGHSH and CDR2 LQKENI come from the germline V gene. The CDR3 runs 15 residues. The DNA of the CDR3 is TGTGCCAGCTCTCCCGGGACAGATTCCTTTCAGCCCCAGCATTTT. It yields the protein CASSPGTDSFQPQHF.

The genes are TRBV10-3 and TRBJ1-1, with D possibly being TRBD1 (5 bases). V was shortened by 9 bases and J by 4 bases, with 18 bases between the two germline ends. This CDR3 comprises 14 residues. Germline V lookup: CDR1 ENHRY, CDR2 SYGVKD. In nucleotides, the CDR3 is TGTGCCATTACCGAGCGCGTGGGGGGCACTGAAGCTTTCTTT. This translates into CAITERVGGTEAFF.

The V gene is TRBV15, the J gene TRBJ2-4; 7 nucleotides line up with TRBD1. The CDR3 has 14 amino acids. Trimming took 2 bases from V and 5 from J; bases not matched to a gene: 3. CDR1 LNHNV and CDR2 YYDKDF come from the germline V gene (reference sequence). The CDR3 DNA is TGTGCCACCAGCAGATGGGACAGCGAAAACATTCAGTACTTC. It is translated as CATSRWDSENIQYF.

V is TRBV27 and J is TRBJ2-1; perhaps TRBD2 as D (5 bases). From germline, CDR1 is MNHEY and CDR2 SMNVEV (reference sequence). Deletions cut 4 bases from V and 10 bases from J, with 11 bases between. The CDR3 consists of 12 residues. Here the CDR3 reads CASSSPSREQFF. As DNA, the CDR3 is TGTGCCAGCAGTTCCCCTAGCAGAGAGCAGTTCTTC.

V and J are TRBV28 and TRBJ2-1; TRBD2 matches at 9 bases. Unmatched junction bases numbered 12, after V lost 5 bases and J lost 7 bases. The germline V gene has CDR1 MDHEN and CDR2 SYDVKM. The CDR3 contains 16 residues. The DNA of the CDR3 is TGTGCCAGCAGTCTTCCCTCGGCGGGAGGGGAAAATGAGCAGTTCTTC. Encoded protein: CASSLPSAGGENEQFF.

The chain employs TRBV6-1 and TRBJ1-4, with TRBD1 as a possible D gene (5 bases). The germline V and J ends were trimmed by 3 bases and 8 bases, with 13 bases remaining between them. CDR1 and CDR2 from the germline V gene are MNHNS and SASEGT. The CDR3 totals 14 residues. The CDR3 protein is CASSDAGRREKLFF. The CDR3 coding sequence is TGTGCCAGCAGTGATGCAGGGCGAAGGGAAAAACTGTTTTTT.

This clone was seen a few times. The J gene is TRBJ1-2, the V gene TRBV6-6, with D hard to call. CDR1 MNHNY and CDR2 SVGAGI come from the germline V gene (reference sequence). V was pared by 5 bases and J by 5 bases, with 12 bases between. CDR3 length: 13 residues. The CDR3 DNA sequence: TGTGCCAGCAGTCGCGGGTATGAGTATGGCTACACCTTC. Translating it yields CASSRGYEYGYTF.

The CDR3 nucleotides are TGTGCCAGCAGCTTCTACGGGACAGGGGTTGACGGGGAGCTGTTTTTT. Translated: CASSFYGTGVDGELFF. The chain carries TRBV7-2 and TRBJ2-2; 10 bases fit TRBD1. The CDR3 loop spans 16 amino acids. CDR1 and CDR2 (germline): SGHTA, FQGNSA. Trimming removed 3 bases from V and 7 bases from J; junction bases left unmatched: 8.

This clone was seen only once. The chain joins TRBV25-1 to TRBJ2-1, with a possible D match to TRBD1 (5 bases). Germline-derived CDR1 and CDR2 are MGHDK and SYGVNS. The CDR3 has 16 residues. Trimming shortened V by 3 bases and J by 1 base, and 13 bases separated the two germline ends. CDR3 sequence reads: CASSDGGAVSYNEQFF. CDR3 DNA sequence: TGTGCCAGCAGTGATGGTGGGGCCGTATCCTACAATGAGCAGTTCTTC.

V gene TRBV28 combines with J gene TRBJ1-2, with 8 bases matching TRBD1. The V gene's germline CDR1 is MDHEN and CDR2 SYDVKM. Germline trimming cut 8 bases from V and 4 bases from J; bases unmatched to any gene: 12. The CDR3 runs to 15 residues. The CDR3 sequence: CASSPSDRVGYGYTF. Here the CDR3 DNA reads TGTGCCAGCTCCCCCTCGGACAGGGTGGGCTATGGCTACACCTTC.

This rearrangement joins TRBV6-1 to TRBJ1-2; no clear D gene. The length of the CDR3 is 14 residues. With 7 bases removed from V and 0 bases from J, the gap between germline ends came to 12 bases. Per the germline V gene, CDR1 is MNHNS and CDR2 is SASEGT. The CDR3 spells CASNIQNTNYGYTF. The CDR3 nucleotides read TGTGCCAGCAACATACAGAATACTAACTATGGCTACACCTTC.

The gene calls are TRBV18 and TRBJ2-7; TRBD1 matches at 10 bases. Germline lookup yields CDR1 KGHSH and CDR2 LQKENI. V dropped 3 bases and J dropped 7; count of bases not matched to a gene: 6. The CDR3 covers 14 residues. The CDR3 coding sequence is TGTGCCAGCTCACCCAGGACAGGGGGTGGTGAGCAGTACTTC. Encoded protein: CASSPRTGGGEQYF.